The rows below give T cell receptor beta chains drawn from one sample of a study of T cells expressing NK-cell markers. TCRdb reprocessed the 5' RACE reads; each CDR3 protein has one entry and no DNA is given. Its table lists roughly 430,000 distinct CDR3 sequences. The sequenced sample consisted of blood T cells: a sorted CD56 or NKG2C T cell subset, CD4+ or CD8+ T cells, or bulk PBMC T cells (not recorded which). Source of these receptors: a woman between 18 and 70 years old in good health. Each CDR3 is given with its conserved first and last residue.

CDR3: CASSPDWAGYNEQFF
V: TRBV7-2
J: TRBJ2-1

CDR3: CSVAAGTSMFF
V: TRBV29-1
J: TRBJ2-1

CDR3: CASSLMSSPLHF
V: TRBV12-3/TRBV12-4
J: TRBJ1-6

CDR3: CASSSQSGTTYNEQFF
V: TRBV7-3
J: TRBJ2-1

CDR3: CSASMGGASGELFF
V: TRBV20-1
J: TRBJ2-2

CDR3: CSARDGTVNTEAFF
V: TRBV20-1
J: TRBJ1-1

CDR3: CASSLGDSTYEQYF
V: TRBV7-8
J: TRBJ2-7

CDR3: CASSLEVGGAKNIQYF
V: TRBV7-9
J: TRBJ2-4

CDR3: CASSYRGSTDTQYF
V: TRBV6-5
J: TRBJ2-3

CDR3: CASSITGDYGYTF
V: TRBV6-1
J: TRBJ1-2

CDR3: CASRTGLATNEKLFF
V: TRBV27
J: TRBJ1-4

CDR3: CSPLRTSGSNEQFF
V: TRBV20-1
J: TRBJ2-1

CDR3: CASSLQRGGSSYEQYF
V: TRBV7-2
J: TRBJ2-7

CDR3: CASSSLGESSYNSPLHF
V: TRBV11-2
J: TRBJ1-6

CDR3: CASSLAAGVETQYF
V: TRBV7-3
J: TRBJ2-5

CDR3: CASSQDSKNQPQHF
V: TRBV9
J: TRBJ1-5

CDR3: CATRTFAASSYNEQFF
V: TRBV19
J: TRBJ2-1

CDR3: CASSPRQGENTEAFF
V: TRBV18
J: TRBJ1-1

CDR3: CASRTGTETQYF
V: TRBV10-2
J: TRBJ2-5

CDR3: CASSFMRGSYNEQFF
V: TRBV27
J: TRBJ2-1

CDR3: CASRLTDGKNSPLHF
V: TRBV6-1
J: TRBJ1-6

CDR3: CSVGDRVNQPQHF
V: TRBV29-1
J: TRBJ1-5

CDR3: CASRPTGTGKGEQFF
V: TRBV11-1
J: TRBJ2-1

CDR3: CASSFRGSYNEQFF
V: TRBV11-2
J: TRBJ2-1

CDR3: CSVEEGTSGNEQFF
V: TRBV29-1
J: TRBJ2-1

CDR3: CASSLLGGTQETQYF
V: TRBV7-9
J: TRBJ2-5

CDR3: CSARNGAKNTEAFF
V: TRBV20-1
J: TRBJ1-1

CDR3: CASSLRTGGKNIQYF
V: TRBV12-3/TRBV12-4
J: TRBJ2-4

CDR3: CASSFTDTDTQYF
V: TRBV28
J: TRBJ2-3

CDR3: CASTLEGSYNSPLHF
V: TRBV9
J: TRBJ1-6

CDR3: CASNRGSNGYGIQYF
V: TRBV28
J: TRBJ2-4

CDR3: CSVGGGVYDPFF
V: TRBV29-1
J: TRBJ1-1

CDR3: CASSPGLTGANVLTF
V: TRBV7-3
J: TRBJ2-6

CDR3: CASSSDRFGYTF
V: TRBV9
J: TRBJ1-2

CDR3: CASSQDFRRGATSTDTQYF
V: TRBV4-3
J: TRBJ2-3

CDR3: CASSDRGRNTGELFF
V: TRBV6-1
J: TRBJ2-2

CDR3: CASKSSGSFHEQFF
V: TRBV16
J: TRBJ2-1

CDR3: CASSYPTSGVRGELFF
V: TRBV6-2/TRBV6-3
J: TRBJ2-2

CDR3: CSARVGGQKVGEKLFF
V: TRBV20-1
J: TRBJ1-4

CDR3: CASRDWLYEQYF
V: TRBV6-5
J: TRBJ2-7

CDR3: CASSRRFTGGELFFF
V: TRBV4-3
J: TRBJ2-2

CDR3: CASSEFVGQKNTEAFF
V: TRBV25-1
J: TRBJ1-1

CDR3: CASSQDRGVWGTDTQYF
V: TRBV4-2
J: TRBJ2-3

CDR3: CASSLRTGDLSPLHF
V: TRBV28
J: TRBJ1-6

CDR3: CASTQLGSPLHF
V: TRBV7-2
J: TRBJ1-6

CDR3: CSASRTRTGELFF
V: TRBV20-1
J: TRBJ2-2

CDR3: CASSLGAGGPNEQFF
V: TRBV11-3
J: TRBJ2-1

CDR3: CASSLFRDTNQPQHF
V: TRBV5-6
J: TRBJ1-5

CDR3: CASSSPGLAGVEETQYF
V: TRBV28
J: TRBJ2-5

CDR3: CSARDPPGAREKLFF
V: TRBV20-1
J: TRBJ1-4

CDR3: CASSQDFGGGTDTQYF
V: TRBV4-2
J: TRBJ2-3

CDR3: CASSPYGLDYEQYF
V: TRBV18
J: TRBJ2-7

CDR3: CASSLRTYNEQFF
V: TRBV5-1
J: TRBJ2-1